Following are 24 T cell receptor beta chains from one sample sequenced in a study of blood T cell repertoires in COVID-19 (dated by TCRdb to 2020 to 2021). The library was prepared using the immunoSEQ multiplex PCR assay. The source is immuneACCESS, and TCRdb retained only in-frame sequences with V and J called. Part of the clones is not carried over; for the studies checked, unresolved V genes explain less than half of this, and the remainder is unexplained. Across this sample there are 120,000 or so clones, with roughly four fifths seen only once. The ten largest clones capture more than 15% of the sample. The material sequenced was peripheral blood. The receptors were sampled from an older woman with acute or convalescent COVID-19.

For the CDR3, the DNA is TGTGCCAGCAGCCAACTCCCCACTGGGGCAAGGGGTGAAAAACTGTTTTTT. As protein: CASSQLPTGARGEKLFF. V is TRBV3-1 (or the pseudogene TRBV3-2) and J is TRBJ1-4, with D tentatively TRBD1 (5 bases). CDR3 length: 17 amino acids. Trimming pared 2 bases from V and 7 bases from J, leaving 20 bases between. The germline gives CDR1 LGHDT, CDR2 YNNKEL (reference sequence).

The chain combines TRBV6-5 with TRBJ1-3; D is perhaps TRBD1 (5 bases). Trimming removed 2 bases at V and 4 bases at J, with 9 bases between. Germline V gene sequence: CDR1 MNHEY, CDR2 SVGAGI. CDR3 length equals 14 residues. This chain's CDR3 is CASSYGRGGNTIYF. The DNA of the CDR3 is TGTGCCAGCAGTTACGGGCGGGGCGGAAACACCATATATTTT.

V is TRBV5-1 and J is TRBJ1-6; 9 positions agree with TRBD1. Germline V CDR1 and CDR2: SGHRS, YFSETQ. There are 15 residues in the CDR3. V dropped 2 bases and J dropped 7; count of bases not matched to a gene: 4. The CDR3 protein is CASSLQGAGNSPLHF. CDR3 DNA: TGCGCCAGCAGCTTACAGGGGGCTGGGAATTCACCCCTCCACTTT. Supplemented by reference TRBV5-1 and TRBJ1-6, the full variable domain reads KAGVTQTPRYLIKTRGQQVTLSCSPISGHRSVSWYQQTPGQGLQFLFEYFSETQRNKGNFPGRFSGRQFSNSRSEMNVSTLELGDSALYLCASSLQGAGNSPLHFGNGTRLTVT.

The rearrangement uses TRBV30 and TRBJ2-7; D is perhaps TRBD2 (5 bases). The V gene's germline CDR1 is GTSNPN and CDR2 SVGIG (reference sequence). Trimming removed 3 bases at V and 1 base at J, with 7 bases between. The CDR3 is 12 amino acids. The CDR3: CAWRDFSYEQYF. Here the CDR3 DNA reads TGTGCCTGGAGGGACTTTTCCTACGAGCAGTACTTC.

V usage is TRBV5-4 and J usage is TRBJ1-5; 7 bases agree with TRBD1. Germline V gives CDR1 SGHNT, CDR2 YYREEE (reference sequence). This CDR3 is 14 amino acids long. J was trimmed by 5 bases and V by 2 bases; bases with no gene match: 4. In DNA, the CDR3 is TGTGCCAGCAGCTTTGACAGGGACGATCAGCCCCAGCATTTT. As protein: CASSFDRDDQPQHF.

This clone was observed once. The chain employs TRBV15 and TRBJ1-6; 10 bases fit TRBD1. Germline CDR1 and CDR2: LNHNV and YYDKDF (reference sequence). V lost 4 bases to trimming and J lost 10 bases; unmatched junction nucleotides: 10. The CDR3 is 16 amino acids. The CDR3 DNA reads as TGTGCCACCAGCATGACTAGACAGGGGGCTGGGTCACCCCTCCACTTT. Translation gives CATSMTRQGAGSPLHF.

The genes are TRBV4-2 and TRBJ2-3, with 10 bases fitting TRBD2. The length of the CDR3 is 16 residues. With 7 bases clipped from V and 2 bases from J, the junction kept 9 bases outside the gene matches. The V gene's germline CDR1 is LGHNA and CDR2 YNFKEQ. Here the CDR3 reads CASTSLAGGPTDTQYF. CDR3 DNA sequence: TGTGCCAGCACATCCTTAGCGGGGGGTCCCACAGATACGCAGTATTTT.

The genes are TRBV7-3 and TRBJ2-1; 13 nucleotides line up with TRBD2. The V gene end was trimmed by 10 bases and the J gene end by 0 bases; junction bases not matched to a gene: 9. The germline CDR1 and CDR2 sequences are SGHTA and FQGTGA. The CDR3 extends over 17 amino acids. The CDR3 DNA reads as TGTGCCACCAAGACTAGCGGGGGGCCGAGCTCCTACAATGAGCAGTTCTTC. Translation gives CATKTSGGPSSYNEQFF.

The rearrangement uses TRBV12-3 or TRBV12-4 and TRBJ2-1; weak D call: TRBD2 (5 bases). The CDR3 contains 13 residues. The ends were cut back, 5 bases at V and 7 bases at J, with 12 bases in the middle. DNA of the CDR3: TGTGCCAGCAGTCCCTATGGGGAGAATGAGCAGTTCTTC. Residues: CASSPYGENEQFF.

The rearrangement uses TRBV4-2 and TRBJ2-1, with a tentative D call TRBD1 (6 bases). This CDR3 spans 15 amino acids. Germline V gene sequence: CDR1 LGHNA, CDR2 YNFKEQ. The ends were cut back, 0 bases at V and 0 bases at J, with 6 bases in the middle. CDR3 region: CASSQETGSYNEQFF. The CDR3 DNA reads as TGTGCCAGCAGCCAAGAGACAGGCTCCTACAATGAGCAGTTCTTC.

The CDR3 bases are TGTGCCAGCAGCCTTGGGGGACAGGGGGCCGGAAAACTGTTTTTT. Translation gives CASSLGGQGAGKLFF. V gene TRBV5-4 combines with J gene TRBJ1-4; 12 bases match TRBD1. Losses at the gene ends were 4 bases for V and 10 bases for J; bases not matched to a gene: 8. Germline assignment: CDR1 SGHNT and CDR2 YYREEE (reference sequence). The CDR3 is made up of 15 amino acids.

The rearrangement joins TRBV2 to TRBJ1-4; 8 bases agree with TRBD1. V lost 7 bases, J lost 11 bases, and 6 bases stayed unmatched. CDR3 size: 12 residues. From germline, CDR1 is SNHLY and CDR2 FYNNEI. CDR3 sequence (DNA): TGTGCCAGCAATCTGGACAGGGAGAAACTGTTTTTT. Its translation: CASNLDREKLFF.

This rearrangement joins TRBV5-4 to TRBJ2-5, with 8 bases matching TRBD1. With 4 bases clipped from V and 5 bases from J, the junction kept 7 bases outside the gene matches. The V gene's germline CDR1 is SGHNT and CDR2 YYREEE (reference sequence). The CDR3 is 14 residues long. CDR3 residues: CASSRQGATETQYF. CDR3 in DNA: TGTGCCAGCAGCCGCCAGGGGGCGACGGAGACCCAGTACTTC.

This chain connects TRBV19 to TRBJ2-4, with 12 nucleotides matching TRBD2. This CDR3 is built from 17 residues. The germline CDR1 and CDR2 sequences are LNHDA and SQIVND (reference sequence). J was trimmed by 0 bases and V by 2 bases; bases with no gene match: 2. CDR3 nucleotide sequence: TGTGCCAGTAGTATACTAGCGGGGGGGCGAGCCAAAAACATTCAGTACTTC. Amino acid sequence: CASSILAGGRAKNIQYF.

This chain joins TRBV7-9 and TRBJ2-3, with TRBD2 matching over 10 bases. Germline CDR1 SEHNR, CDR2 FQNEAQ (reference sequence). The length of the CDR3 is 16 residues. Trimming at V came to 5 bases and at J to 4 bases, leaving 9 bases not matched to a gene. The CDR3 region has the DNA TGTGCCAGCAGCCGAGAGCCAGCGGGGGGGGCAGATACGCAGTATTTT. Residues: CASSREPAGGADTQYF.

The rearrangement uses TRBV7-3 and TRBJ2-5, with 10 bases fitting TRBD1. With 0 bases clipped from V and 4 bases from J, the junction kept 2 bases outside the gene matches. Germline values: CDR1 SGHTA, CDR2 FQGTGA. The CDR3 runs 15 residues. CDR3 protein: CASSLTWTGGETQYF. The CDR3 DNA reads as TGTGCCAGCAGCTTAACTTGGACAGGGGGAGAGACCCAGTACTTC.

The chain is built from TRBV9 and TRBJ1-2; the match to TRBD1 covers 7 bases. The CDR3 has 15 amino acids. The trim removed 4 bases at V and 0 bases at J, leaving 6 bases unmatched. The germline V gene has CDR1 SGDLS and CDR2 YYNGEE. Here the CDR3 DNA reads TGTGCCAGCAGCTCTGGACAGGTGGCTAACTATGGCTACACCTTC. It codes for CASSSGQVANYGYTF.

The chain carries TRBV11-2 and TRBJ2-7; 8 positions agree with TRBD2. CDR3 length: 16 residues. Losses at the gene ends were 0 bases for V and 4 bases for J; bases not matched to a gene: 8. The germline V gene encodes CDR1 SGHAT and CDR2 FQNNGV. The CDR3 region is CASSLDIERGRYEQYF. The CDR3 coding sequence is TGTGCCAGCAGCTTAGATATAGAGCGGGGGAGATACGAGCAGTACTTC.

The chain employs TRBV4-2 and TRBJ1-4; D might be TRBD1 (6 bases). Germline values: CDR1 LGHNA, CDR2 YNFKEQ. The CDR3 is made up of 15 amino acids. The germline V and J ends were trimmed by 0 bases and 4 bases, with 9 bases remaining between them. This CDR3 is CASSQDGTLNEKLFF. DNA of the CDR3: TGTGCCAGCAGCCAAGATGGGACACTTAATGAAAAACTGTTTTTT.

The chain employs TRBV24-1 and TRBJ2-2; 10 bases are shared with TRBD2. The J segment lost 5 bases and the V segment lost 7 bases, leaving 6 bases of the junction unmatched. There are 15 residues in the CDR3. Germline CDR1 is KGHDR and CDR2 is SFDVKD. The CDR3: CATSRTSGDTGELFF. The CDR3 coding sequence is TGTGCCACCAGCCGGACTAGCGGAGATACCGGGGAGCTGTTTTTT.

The chain uses TRBV6-2 or TRBV6-3 and TRBJ1-1; D is uncertain. The germline V gene has CDR1 MNHEY and CDR2 SVGEGT. This CDR3 comprises 13 residues. Trimming took 5 bases from V and 3 from J, leaving 10 bases between them. CDR3 in amino acids: CASSNEEYTEAFF. The CDR3 DNA is TGTGCCAGCAGTAACGAGGAGTACACTGAAGCTTTCTTT.

This rearrangement joins TRBV7-2 to TRBJ2-2; the match to TRBD1 covers 11 bases. CDR3 size: 16 residues. J gave up 4 bases and V 5 bases, and 6 bases lay outside the gene matches. Per germline, CDR1 SGHTA and CDR2 FQGNSA. CDR3 residues: CASSLRTGGSTGELFF. DNA of the CDR3: TGTGCCAGCAGCCTACGGACAGGGGGCAGCACCGGGGAGCTGTTTTTT. Using reference TRBV7-2 and TRBJ2-2 for the parts outside the CDR3, the full variable domain is GAGVSQSPSNKVTEKGKDVELRCDPISGHTALYWYRQSLGQGLEFLIYFQGNSAPDKSGLPSDRFSAERTGGSVSTLTIQRTQQEDSAVYLCASSLRTGGSTGELFFGEGSRLTVL.

The chain has TRBV3-1 (or the pseudogene TRBV3-2) and TRBJ1-1; no clear D. Deletions cut 2 bases from V and 1 base from J, with 8 bases between. The CDR3 covers 14 residues. Germline loops: CDR1 LGHDT, CDR2 YNNKEL (reference sequence). CDR3 sequence: CASSQNARNTEAFF. In nucleotides, the CDR3 is TGTGCCAGCAGCCAAAATGCCAGGAACACTGAAGCTTTCTTT.

The V gene is TRBV5-4, the J gene TRBJ2-1; 10 bases align to TRBD1. The CDR3 has 15 amino acids. The J segment lost 8 bases and the V segment lost 6 bases, leaving 11 bases of the junction unmatched. CDR1 and CDR2 (germline): SGHNT, YYREEE (reference sequence). The CDR3 DNA sequence: TGTGCCAGCAATCCGGGACAGGGGCATGATTATGAGCAGTTCTTC. Encoded protein: CASNPGQGHDYEQFF. The whole variable domain, remainder taken from reference TRBV5-4 and TRBJ2-1, is ETGVTQSPTHLIKTRGQQVTLRCSSQSGHNTVSWYQQALGQGPQFIFQYYREEENGRGNFPPRFSGLQFPNYSSELNVNALELDDSALYLCASNPGQGHDYEQFFGPGTRLTVL.